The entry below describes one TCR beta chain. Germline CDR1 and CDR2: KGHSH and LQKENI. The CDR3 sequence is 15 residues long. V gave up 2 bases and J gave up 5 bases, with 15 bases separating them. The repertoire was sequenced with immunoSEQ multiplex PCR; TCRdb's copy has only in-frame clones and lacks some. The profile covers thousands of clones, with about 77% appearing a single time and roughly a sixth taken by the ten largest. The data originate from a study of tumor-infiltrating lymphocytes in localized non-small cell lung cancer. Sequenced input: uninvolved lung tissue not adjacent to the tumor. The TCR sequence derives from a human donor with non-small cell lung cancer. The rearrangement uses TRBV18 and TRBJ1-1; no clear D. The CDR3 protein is CASSPFTSPGTEAFF. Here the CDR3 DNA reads TGTGCCAGCTCACCATTCACTTCGCCGGGAACTGAAGCTTTCTTT. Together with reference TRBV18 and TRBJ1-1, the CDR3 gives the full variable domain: NAGVMQNPRHLVRRRGQEARLRCSPMKGHSHVYWYRQLPEEGLKFMVYLQKENIIDESGMPKERFSAEFPKEGPSILRIQQVVRGDSAAYFCASSPFTSPGTEAFFGQGTRLTVV.